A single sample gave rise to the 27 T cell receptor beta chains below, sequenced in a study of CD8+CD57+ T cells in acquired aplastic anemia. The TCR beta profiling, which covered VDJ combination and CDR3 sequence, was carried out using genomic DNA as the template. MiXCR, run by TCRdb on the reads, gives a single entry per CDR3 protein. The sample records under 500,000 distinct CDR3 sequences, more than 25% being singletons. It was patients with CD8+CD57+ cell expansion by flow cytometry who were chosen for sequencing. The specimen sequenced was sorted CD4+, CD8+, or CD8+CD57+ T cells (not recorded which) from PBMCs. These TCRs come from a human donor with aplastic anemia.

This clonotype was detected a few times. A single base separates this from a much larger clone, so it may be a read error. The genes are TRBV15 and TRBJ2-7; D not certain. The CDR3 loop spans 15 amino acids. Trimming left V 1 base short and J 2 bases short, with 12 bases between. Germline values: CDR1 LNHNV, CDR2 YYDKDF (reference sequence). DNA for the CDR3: TGTGCCACCAGCAGAGGTAGAGGCAGGACCTACGAGCAGTACTTC. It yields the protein CATSRGRGRTYEQYF.

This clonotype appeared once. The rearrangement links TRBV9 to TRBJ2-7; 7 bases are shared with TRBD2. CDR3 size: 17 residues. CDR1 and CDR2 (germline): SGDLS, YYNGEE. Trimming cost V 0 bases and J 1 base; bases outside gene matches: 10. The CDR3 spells CASSVGLVGGGSYEQYF. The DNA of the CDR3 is TGTGCCAGCAGCGTAGGGTTGGTTGGCGGGGGATCCTACGAGCAGTACTTC.

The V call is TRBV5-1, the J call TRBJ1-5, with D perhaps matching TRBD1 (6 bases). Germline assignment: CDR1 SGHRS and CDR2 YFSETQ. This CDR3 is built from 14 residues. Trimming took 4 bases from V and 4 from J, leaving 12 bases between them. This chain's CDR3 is CASSGGGPNQPQHF. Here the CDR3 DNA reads TGCGCCAGCAGCGGCGGGGGCCCGAATCAGCCCCAGCATTTT. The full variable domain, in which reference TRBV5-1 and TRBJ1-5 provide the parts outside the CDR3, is KAGVTQTPRYLIKTRGQQVTLSCSPISGHRSVSWYQQTPGQGLQFLFEYFSETQRNKGNFPGRFSGRQFSNSRSEMNVSTLELGDSALYLCASSGGGPNQPQHFGDGTRLSIL.

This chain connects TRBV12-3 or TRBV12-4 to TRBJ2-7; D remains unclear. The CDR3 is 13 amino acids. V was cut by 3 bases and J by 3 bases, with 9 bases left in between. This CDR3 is CASSFGPGYEQYF. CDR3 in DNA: TGTGCCAGCAGTTTTGGGCCAGGCTACGAGCAGTACTTC.

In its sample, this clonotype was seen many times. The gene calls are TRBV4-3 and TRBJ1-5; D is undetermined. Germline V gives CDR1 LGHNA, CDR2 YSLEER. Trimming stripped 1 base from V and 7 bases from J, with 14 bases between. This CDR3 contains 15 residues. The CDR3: CASSQVAGEDQPQHF. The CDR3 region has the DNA TGCGCCAGCAGCCAAGTCGCAGGAGAGGACCAGCCCCAGCATTTT.

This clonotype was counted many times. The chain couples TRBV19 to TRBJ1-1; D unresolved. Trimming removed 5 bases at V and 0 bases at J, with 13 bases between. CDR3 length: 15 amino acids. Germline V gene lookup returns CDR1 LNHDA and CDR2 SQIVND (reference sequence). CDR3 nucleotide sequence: TGTGCCAGTAGTCCGGACGGCAATATGAACACTGAAGCTTTCTTT. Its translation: CASSPDGNMNTEAFF.

The CDR3: CASTQRRIAKNIQYF. CDR3 DNA: TGTGCCAGCACCCAGCGACGGATAGCCAAAAACATTCAGTACTTC. The V and J genes are TRBV10-3 and TRBJ2-4, with D uncertain. Trimming removed 10 bases at V and 0 bases at J, with 16 bases between. The CDR3 is 15 amino acids. Germline V lookup: CDR1 ENHRY, CDR2 SYGVKD.

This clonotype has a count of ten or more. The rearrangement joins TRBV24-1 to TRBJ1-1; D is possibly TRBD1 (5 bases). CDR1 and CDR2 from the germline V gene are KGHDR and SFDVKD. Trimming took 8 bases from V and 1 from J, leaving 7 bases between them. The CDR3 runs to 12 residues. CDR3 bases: TGTGCCACCATGGGGCAGAACACTGAAGCTTTCTTT. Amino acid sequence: CATMGQNTEAFF.

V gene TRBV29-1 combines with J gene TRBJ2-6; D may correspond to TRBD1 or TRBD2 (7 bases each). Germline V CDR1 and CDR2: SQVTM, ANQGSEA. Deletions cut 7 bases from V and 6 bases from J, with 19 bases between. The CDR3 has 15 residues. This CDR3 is CSALGEGAAANVLTF. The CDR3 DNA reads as TGCAGCGCATTGGGGGAGGGGGCGGCGGCCAACGTCCTGACTTTC.

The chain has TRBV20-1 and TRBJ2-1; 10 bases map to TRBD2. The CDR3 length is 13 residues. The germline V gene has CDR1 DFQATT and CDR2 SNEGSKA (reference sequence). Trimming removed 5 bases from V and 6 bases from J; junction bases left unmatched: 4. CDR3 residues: CSARRTSGNEQFF. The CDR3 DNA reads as TGCAGTGCTCGCCGGACTAGCGGCAATGAGCAGTTCTTC.

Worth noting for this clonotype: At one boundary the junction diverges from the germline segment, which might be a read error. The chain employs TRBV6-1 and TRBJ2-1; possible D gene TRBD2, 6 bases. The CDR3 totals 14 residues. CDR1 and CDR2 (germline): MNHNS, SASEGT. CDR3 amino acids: CASSRGSVYNEQFF. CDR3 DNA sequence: TGTGCCAGCAGTCGGGGGAGTGTATACAATGAGCAATTCTTC.

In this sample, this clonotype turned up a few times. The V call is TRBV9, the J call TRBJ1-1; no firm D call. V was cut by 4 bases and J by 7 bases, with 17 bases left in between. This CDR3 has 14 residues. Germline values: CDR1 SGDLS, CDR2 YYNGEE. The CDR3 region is CASSSRSEPIEAFF. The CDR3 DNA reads TGTGCCAGCAGCTCACGCTCGGAGCCTATTGAAGCTTTCTTT.

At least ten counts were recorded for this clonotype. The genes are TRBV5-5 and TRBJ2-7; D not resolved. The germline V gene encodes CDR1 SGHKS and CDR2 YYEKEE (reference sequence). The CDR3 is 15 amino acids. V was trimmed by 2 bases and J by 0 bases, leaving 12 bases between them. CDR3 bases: TGTGCCAGCAGCTTTGACGGCTCCTTCTCCTACGAGCAGTACTTC. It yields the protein CASSFDGSFSYEQYF.

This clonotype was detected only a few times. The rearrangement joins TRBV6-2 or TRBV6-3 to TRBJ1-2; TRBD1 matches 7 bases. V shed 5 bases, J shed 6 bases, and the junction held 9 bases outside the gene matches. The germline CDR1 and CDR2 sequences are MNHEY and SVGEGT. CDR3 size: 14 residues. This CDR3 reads CASSHVRQGDGYTF. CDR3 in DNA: TGTGCCAGCAGTCACGTTAGACAGGGAGATGGCTACACCTTC.

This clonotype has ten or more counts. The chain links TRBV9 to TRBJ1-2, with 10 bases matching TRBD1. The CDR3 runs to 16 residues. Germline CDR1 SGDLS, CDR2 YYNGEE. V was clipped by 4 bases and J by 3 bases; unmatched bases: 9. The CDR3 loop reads CASSTQGQGEDYGYTF. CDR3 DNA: TGTGCCAGCAGCACACAAGGACAGGGGGAGGACTATGGCTACACCTTC.

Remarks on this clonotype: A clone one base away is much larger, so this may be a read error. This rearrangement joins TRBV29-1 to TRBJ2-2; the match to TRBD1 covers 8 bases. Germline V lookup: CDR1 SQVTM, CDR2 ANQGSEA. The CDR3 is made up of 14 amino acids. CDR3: CSARQGSNIGELFF. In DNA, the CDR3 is TGCAGCGCCAGACAGGGGTCGAACATCGGGGAGCTGTTTTTT.

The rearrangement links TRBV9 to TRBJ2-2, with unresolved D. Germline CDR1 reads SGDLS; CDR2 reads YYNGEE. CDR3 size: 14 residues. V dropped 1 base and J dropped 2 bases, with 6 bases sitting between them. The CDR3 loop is CASSVLANTGELFF. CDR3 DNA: TGTGCCAGCAGCGTATTGGCAAACACCGGGGAGCTGTTTTTT. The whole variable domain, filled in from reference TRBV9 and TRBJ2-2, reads DSGVTQTPKHLITATGQRVTLRCSPRSGDLSVYWYQQSLDQGLQFLIQYYNGEERAKGNILERFSAQQFPDLHSELNLSSLELGDSALYFCASSVLANTGELFFGEGSRLTVL.

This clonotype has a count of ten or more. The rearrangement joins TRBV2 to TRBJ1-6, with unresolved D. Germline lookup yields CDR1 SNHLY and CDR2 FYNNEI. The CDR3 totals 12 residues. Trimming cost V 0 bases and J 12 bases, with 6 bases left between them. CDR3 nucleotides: TGTGCCAGCAGTGAAGCGCTTGGACCCCTCCACTTT. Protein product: CASSEALGPLHF. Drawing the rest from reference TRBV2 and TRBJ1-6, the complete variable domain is EPEVTQTPSHQVTQMGQEVILRCVPISNHLYFYWYRQILGQKVEFLVSFYNNEISEKSEIFDDQFSVERPDGSNFTLKIRSTKLEDSAMYFCASSEALGPLHFGNGTRLTVT.

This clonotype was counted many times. The CDR3 DNA is TGTGCCAGCAGGATTAAGGGCAATGAGCAGTTCTTC. Translating it yields CASRIKGNEQFF. The chain carries TRBV7-2 and TRBJ2-1; D remains ambiguous. CDR1 and CDR2 (germline): SGHTA, FQGNSA. This CDR3 comprises 12 residues. With 6 bases removed from V and 6 bases from J, the gap between germline ends came to 9 bases. Based on the CDR3 plus reference TRBV7-2 and TRBJ2-1, the full variable domain is GAGVSQSPSNKVTEKGKDVELRCDPISGHTALYWYRQSLGQGLEFLIYFQGNSAPDKSGLPSDRFSAERTGGSVSTLTIQRTQQEDSAVYLCASRIKGNEQFFGPGTRLTVL.

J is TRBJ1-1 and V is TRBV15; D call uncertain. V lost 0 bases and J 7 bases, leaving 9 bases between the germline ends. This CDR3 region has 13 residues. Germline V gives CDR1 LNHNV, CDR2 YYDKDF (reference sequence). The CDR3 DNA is TGTGCCACCAGCAGAGATCCTCGCGATGAAGCTTTCTTT. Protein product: CATSRDPRDEAFF.

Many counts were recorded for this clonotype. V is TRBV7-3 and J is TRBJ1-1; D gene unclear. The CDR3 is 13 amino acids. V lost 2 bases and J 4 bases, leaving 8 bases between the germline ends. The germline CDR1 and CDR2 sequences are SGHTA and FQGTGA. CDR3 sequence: CASSLDRLTEAFF. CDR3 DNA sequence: TGTGCCAGCAGCTTAGACCGTCTCACTGAAGCTTTCTTT.

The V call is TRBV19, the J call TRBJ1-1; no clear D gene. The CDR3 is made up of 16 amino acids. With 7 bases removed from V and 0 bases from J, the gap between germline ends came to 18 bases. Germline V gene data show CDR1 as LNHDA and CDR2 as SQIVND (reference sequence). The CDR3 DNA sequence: TGTGCCAGTAATCCCTTGCCGGGGAATCTGAACACTGAAGCTTTCTTT. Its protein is CASNPLPGNLNTEAFF.

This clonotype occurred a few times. CDR3 loop: CASSMWADYEAKNIQYF. The DNA of the CDR3 is TGTGCCAGTAGTATGTGGGCAGACTATGAGGCCAAAAACATTCAGTACTTC. The V gene is TRBV19, the J gene TRBJ2-4, with TRBD2 as a possible D gene (5 bases). Deletions cut 3 bases from V and 1 base from J, with 16 bases between. CDR3 length: 17 residues. The germline gives CDR1 LNHDA, CDR2 SQIVND (reference sequence).

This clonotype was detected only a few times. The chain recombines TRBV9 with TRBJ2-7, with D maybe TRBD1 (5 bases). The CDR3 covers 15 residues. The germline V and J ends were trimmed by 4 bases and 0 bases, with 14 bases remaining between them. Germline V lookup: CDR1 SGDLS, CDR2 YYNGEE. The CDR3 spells CASSLGDWVSYEQYF. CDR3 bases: TGTGCCAGCAGCCTAGGGGATTGGGTCTCCTACGAGCAGTACTTC.

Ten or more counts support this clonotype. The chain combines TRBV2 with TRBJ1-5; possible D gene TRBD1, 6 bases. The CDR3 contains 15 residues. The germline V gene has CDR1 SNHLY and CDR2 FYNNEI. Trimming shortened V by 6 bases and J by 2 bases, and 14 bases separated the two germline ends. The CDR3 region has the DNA TGTGCCAGCAGGAAGGACAGTGGGGGCAATCAGCCCCAGCATTTT. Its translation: CASRKDSGGNQPQHF.

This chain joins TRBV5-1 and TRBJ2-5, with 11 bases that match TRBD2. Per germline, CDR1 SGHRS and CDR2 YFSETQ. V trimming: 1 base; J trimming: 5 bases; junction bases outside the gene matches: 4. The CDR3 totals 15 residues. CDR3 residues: CASSLTPSGRETQYF. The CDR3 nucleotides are TGCGCCAGCAGCTTGACTCCTAGCGGGAGGGAGACCCAGTACTTC. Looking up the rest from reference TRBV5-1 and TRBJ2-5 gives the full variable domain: KAGVTQTPRYLIKTRGQQVTLSCSPISGHRSVSWYQQTPGQGLQFLFEYFSETQRNKGNFPGRFSGRQFSNSRSEMNVSTLELGDSALYLCASSLTPSGRETQYFGPGTRLLVL.

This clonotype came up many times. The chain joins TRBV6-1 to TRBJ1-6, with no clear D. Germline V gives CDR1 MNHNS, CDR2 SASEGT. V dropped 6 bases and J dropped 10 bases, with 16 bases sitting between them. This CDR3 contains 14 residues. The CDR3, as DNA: TGTGCCAGCAGACTTGATAACCGCCGCTCACCCCTCCACTTT. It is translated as CASRLDNRRSPLHF.